This TCR beta chain was obtained from a study of PD-1 blockade in classical Hodgkin lymphoma. The time point here: cycle 4 day 1 (C4D1), after less than 7 weeks of nivolumab. All patients relapsed after autologous stem cell transplantation, and brentuximab vedotin exposure varied. Isolation of CD4+ T cells from thawed PBMCs was performed by magnetic negative selection. Only in-frame clones appear in the TCRdb table, and some are missing; sequencing was by immunoSEQ multiplex PCR. The profile shows some 27,000 clones, more than 80% of them singletons. The CDR3 consists of 14 residues. J gave up 2 bases and V 4 bases, and 5 bases lay outside the gene matches. Germline V CDR1 and CDR2: MDHEN, SYDVKM.

Specimen: CD4+ T cells from blood, collected before the fourth cycle of nivolumab. This receptor was taken from a human donor with classical Hodgkin lymphoma. The chain carries TRBV28 and TRBJ2-7; TRBD1 matches 7 bases. The CDR3 sequence: CASSSPGQTYEQYF. The CDR3, as DNA: TGTGCCAGCAGTTCCCCGGGACAGACCTACGAGCAGTACTTC.